Below are 30 T cell receptor beta chains sequenced from a single sample in a study of blood T cell repertoires in COVID-19. Produced via immunoSEQ multiplex PCR; TCRdb's table is partial and in-frame only. The table records tens of thousands of clones, more than 70% of them present only once. Specimen: peripheral blood. The receptors stem from a man in his sixties or seventies with acute or convalescent COVID-19.

As for this clone: The DNA is left out, because the CDR3 cannot be placed on it with certainty; the CDR3 is given as TCRdb lists it. The chain employs TRBV6-2 or TRBV6-3 and TRBJ1-4; the table names TRBD1, a call not compared with the DNA. The CDR3 is 16 amino acids long, termini counted. Germline V gene lookup returns CDR1 MNHEY and CDR2 SVGEGT. CDR3 amino acids: CASSYGGSGPAETVFF.

The chain carries TRBV6-2 or TRBV6-3 and TRBJ2-7; 8 bases fit TRBD2. This CDR3 has 14 amino acids. J lost 4 bases, V lost 6 bases, and 8 bases had no gene match. Germline assignment: CDR1 MNHEY and CDR2 SVGEGT. The DNA for the CDR3 is TGTGCCAGCAGCGTACAGGGCGGGAGGTACGAGCAGTACTTC. Protein: CASSVQGGRYEQYF.

The rearrangement links TRBV15 to TRBJ1-4, with 10 bases matching TRBD1. V dropped 1 base and J dropped 7; count of bases not matched to a gene: 3. This CDR3 contains 15 residues. The V gene's germline CDR1 is LNHNV and CDR2 YYDKDF (reference sequence). The CDR3 here is CATSRGGQGTEKLFF. The CDR3 DNA reads as TGTGCCACCAGCAGAGGGGGACAGGGGACTGAAAAACTGTTTTTT.

V and J are TRBV19 and TRBJ1-3; D ambiguous. The germline V gene has CDR1 LNHDA and CDR2 SQIVND (reference sequence). This CDR3 region has 14 residues. V lost 10 bases, J lost 0 bases, and 13 bases lay in between. The CDR3 reads CATREQSSGNTIYF. CDR3 bases: TGTGCCACGAGAGAGCAAAGCTCTGGAAACACCATATATTTT.

This clone has just a few counts. The chain joins TRBV28 to TRBJ1-1; the match to TRBD1 covers 7 bases. The CDR3 is made up of 16 amino acids. CDR1 is MDHEN and CDR2 is SYDVKM in the germline V gene. V lost 4 bases and J lost 3; bases outside the gene matches: 11. CDR3 DNA sequence: TGTGCCAGCAGTTCGGGAATGCAGGGGGGTTACACTGAAGCTTTCTTT. It is translated as CASSSGMQGGYTEAFF.

The rearrangement joins TRBV10-3 to TRBJ1-2; TRBD1 is a possible D gene (6 bases). This CDR3 has 14 residues. V was shortened by 4 bases and J by 4 bases, with 13 bases between the two germline ends. Germline CDR1 ENHRY, CDR2 SYGVKD. The CDR3 sequence is CAISGTGTSYGYTF. The CDR3 nucleotides are TGTGCCATCAGTGGCACAGGGACCTCCTATGGCTACACCTTC.

J is TRBJ1-6 and V is TRBV28; TRBD1 matches 7 bases. J gave up 10 bases and V 10 bases, and 16 bases lay outside the gene matches. The CDR3 is made up of 15 amino acids. Germline CDR1 is MDHEN and CDR2 is SYDVKM. This chain's CDR3 is CATHPTGTVGSPLHF. The CDR3 DNA reads as TGTGCCACACACCCGACCGGGACAGTAGGCTCACCCCTCCACTTT. Drawing the rest from reference TRBV28 and TRBJ1-6, the complete variable domain is DVKVTQSSRYLVKRTGEKVFLECVQDMDHENMFWYRQDPGLGLRLIYFSYDVKMKEKGDIPEGYSVSREKKERFSLILESASTNQTSMYLCATHPTGTVGSPLHFGNGTRLTVT.

The chain has TRBV7-8 and TRBJ2-2, with 7 bases that match TRBD2. Germline values: CDR1 SGHVS, CDR2 FQNEAQ. Trimming removed 3 bases from V and 4 bases from J; junction bases left unmatched: 5. The CDR3 length is 15 residues. This CDR3 reads CASSFAGVTTGELFF. The CDR3 nucleotides are TGTGCCAGCAGCTTCGCGGGAGTGACCACCGGGGAGCTGTTTTTT.

The V call is TRBV5-1, the J call TRBJ1-2; TRBD1 aligns across 9 bases. Trimming cost V 4 bases and J 8 bases; bases outside gene matches: 6. The CDR3 totals 13 residues. From germline, CDR1 is SGHRS and CDR2 YFSETQ. The CDR3 DNA reads TGCGCCAGCAGCGAGGGGACAGGGAACGGCTACACCTTC. Protein: CASSEGTGNGYTF.

The V gene is TRBV4-2, the J gene TRBJ1-1; 9 nucleotides agree with TRBD1. With 4 bases clipped from V and 6 bases from J, the junction kept 6 bases outside the gene matches. CDR3 size: 14 residues. CDR1 and CDR2 from the germline V gene are LGHNA and YNFKEQ. The CDR3 sequence: CASSPRTGVAEAFF. CDR3 nucleotides: TGTGCCAGCAGCCCCCGGACAGGGGTCGCTGAAGCTTTCTTT.

The gene calls are TRBV5-1 and TRBJ2-5; tentatively, D is TRBD2 (6 bases). The CDR3 consists of 14 residues. The ends were cut back, 0 bases at V and 2 bases at J, with 8 bases in the middle. Germline CDR1 reads SGHRS; CDR2 reads YFSETQ. The CDR3: CASSLGAGQETQYF. CDR3 nucleotides: TGCGCCAGCAGCTTGGGTGCGGGACAAGAGACCCAGTACTTC.

This rearrangement joins TRBV28 to TRBJ2-1; TRBD1 matches at 10 bases. Germline CDR1 is MDHEN and CDR2 is SYDVKM. This CDR3 region has 15 residues. V was pared by 6 bases and J by 9 bases, with 11 bases of the junction left unmatched. This CDR3 reads CASSPSGQGVSEQFF. CDR3 sequence (DNA): TGTGCCAGCAGCCCGTCTGGACAGGGGGTTAGTGAGCAGTTCTTC.

The chain carries TRBV10-3 and TRBJ1-6; TRBD1 might be the D (5 bases). CDR3 length equals 12 residues. CDR1 ENHRY and CDR2 SYGVKD come from the germline V gene. The V end was cut by 8 bases, the J end by 8 bases, with 10 bases between. Here the CDR3 DNA reads TGTGCCATCGGACCACAGGATTCACCCCTCCACTTT. Amino acid sequence: CAIGPQDSPLHF.

The chain joins TRBV11-1 to TRBJ1-1, with D possibly matching TRBD1 (5 bases). Germline V lookup: CDR1 SGHAT, CDR2 FQDESV (reference sequence). This CDR3 region has 14 residues. Trimming took off 0 bases at V and 1 base at J, with 6 bases between the two ends. The CDR3 loop is CASSLARANTEAFF. DNA of the CDR3: TGTGCCAGCAGCTTAGCCAGGGCGAACACTGAAGCTTTCTTT.

The chain uses TRBV5-1 and TRBJ1-2; no reliable D call. This CDR3 is built from 16 residues. V lost 0 bases and J lost 2, with 14 bases in between. CDR1 is SGHRS and CDR2 is YFSETQ in the germline V gene. The CDR3 here is CASSLAPRSENYGYTF. The CDR3, as DNA: TGCGCCAGCAGCTTGGCCCCGAGATCTGAGAACTATGGCTACACCTTC.

This clone showed up just a few times. The V call is TRBV11-2, the J call TRBJ2-7; the D gene is possibly TRBD1 (5 bases). The CDR3 is 14 amino acids. Trimming pared 3 bases from V and 1 base from J, leaving 10 bases between. Germline assignment: CDR1 SGHAT and CDR2 FQNNGV. CDR3 DNA: TGTGCCAGCAGCTTCCCAGGGCTGTCCTACGAGCAGTACTTC. Its protein is CASSFPGLSYEQYF.

The chain has TRBV7-2 and TRBJ2-5; a weak D match, TRBD2 (5 bases). The CDR3 is made up of 12 amino acids. V was shortened by 6 bases and J by 5 bases, with 10 bases between the two germline ends. CDR1 is SGHTA, CDR2 FQGNSA, per germline. DNA of the CDR3: TGTGCCAGCAGAGAGGGCCGTGAGACCCAGTACTTC. This codes for CASREGRETQYF.

This sequence joins TRBV30 and TRBJ1-2; TRBD1 is a possible D gene (6 bases). Trimming cost V 5 bases and J 4 bases, with 8 bases left between them. This CDR3 region has 11 residues. The germline gives CDR1 GTSNPN, CDR2 SVGIG (reference sequence). The CDR3 sequence: CAWETGYGYTF. The CDR3 bases are TGTGCCTGGGAGACAGGCTATGGCTACACCTTC. The entire variable domain, with the rest obtained from reference TRBV30 and TRBJ1-2, is as follows: SQTIHQWPATLVQPVGSPLSLECTVEGTSNPNLYWYRQAAGRGLQLLFYSVGIGQISSEVPQNLSASRPQDRQFILSSKKLLLSDSGFYLCAWETGYGYTFGSGTRLTVV.

The chain combines TRBV4-3 with TRBJ1-1; D is undetermined. The CDR3 covers 15 residues. Per germline, CDR1 LGHNA and CDR2 YSLEER. V was cut by 0 bases and J by 5 bases, with 13 bases left in between. The CDR3 DNA sequence: TGCGCCAGCAGCCAAGAGGGCGCGGGGAGGACTGAAGCTTTCTTT. Its protein is CASSQEGAGRTEAFF.

The rearrangement uses TRBV10-2 and TRBJ1-4; possibly TRBD1 for D (6 bases). Germline V gene lookup returns CDR1 WSHSY and CDR2 SAAADI. This CDR3 spans 16 amino acids. V was shortened by 6 bases and J by 4 bases, with 18 bases between the two germline ends. CDR3 residues: CASRGTRGSYNEKLFF. CDR3 nucleotides: TGCGCCAGCAGGGGTACCAGGGGCTCTTATAATGAAAAACTGTTTTTT.

This chain uses TRBV9 with TRBJ2-3; D possibly corresponds to TRBD1 (6 bases). This CDR3 has 16 residues. Trimming stripped 4 bases from V and 3 bases from J, with 18 bases between. CDR1 and CDR2 from the germline V gene are SGDLS and YYNGEE. As DNA, the CDR3 is TGTGCCAGCAGCACAGGGACGGGATCAGGTACAGATACGCAGTATTTT. This translates into CASSTGTGSGTDTQYF.

Only one count was recorded for this clone. The chain links TRBV7-2 to TRBJ2-3; 11 bases fit TRBD2. Per germline, CDR1 SGHTA and CDR2 FQGNSA. V was pared by 4 bases and J by 8 bases, with 14 bases of the junction left unmatched. The CDR3 is 17 amino acids. The CDR3 bases are TGTGCCAGCAGCTATGCCCGGGGTAGCGGGGGGGCGGGTACGCAGTATTTT. This gives the protein CASSYARGSGGAGTQYF.

V usage is TRBV5-1 and J usage is TRBJ1-2; TRBD1 matches at 9 bases. V trimming: 5 bases; J trimming: 4 bases; junction bases outside the gene matches: 0. This CDR3 has 12 amino acids. CDR1 and CDR2 (germline): SGHRS, YFSETQ. CDR3 DNA: TGCGCCAGCAGGGGACAGGGCTATGGCTACACCTTC. Translation: CASRGQGYGYTF.

The CDR3: CASSRARTNEKLFF. The DNA for the CDR3 is TGTGCCAGCAGCCGAGCACGGACTAATGAAAAACTGTTTTTT. The chain recombines TRBV7-9 with TRBJ1-4; D uncertain. The CDR3 sequence is 14 residues long. Trimming removed 5 bases at V and 2 bases at J, with 9 bases between. The germline gives CDR1 SEHNR, CDR2 FQNEAQ (reference sequence).

V gene TRBV6-2 or TRBV6-3 combines with J gene TRBJ1-1; unclear D gene. Trimming cost V 5 bases and J 0 bases, with 10 bases left between them. The CDR3 consists of 14 residues. CDR1 and CDR2 (germline): MNHEY, SVGEGT. The CDR3 DNA is TGTGCCAGCAGTCGCCCGGGTTTGAACACTGAAGCTTTCTTT. Its translation: CASSRPGLNTEAFF.

This clone is a singleton in its sample. The genes are TRBV6-4 and TRBJ2-3; 7 bases line up with TRBD1. The CDR3 covers 15 residues. The ends lost 0 bases at V and 1 base at J; junction bases unmatched: 1. Germline V CDR1 and CDR2: MRHNA, SNTAGT. The DNA of the CDR3 is TGTGCCAGCAGTGACTCTGGACAGGGCACAGATACGCAGTATTTT. Its translation: CASSDSGQGTDTQYF.

The J gene is TRBJ1-6, the V gene TRBV2, with 11 bases identical to TRBD1. The CDR3 extends over 16 amino acids. V lost 2 bases, J lost 9 bases, and 6 bases stayed unmatched. The germline V gene encodes CDR1 SNHLY and CDR2 FYNNEI. The CDR3 protein is CASSEFSGTGGSPLHF. The CDR3 coding sequence is TGTGCCAGCAGTGAATTCTCCGGGACAGGGGGTTCACCCCTCCACTTT.

The V and J genes are TRBV30 and TRBJ2-2, with 8 nucleotides matching TRBD2. The CDR3 is made up of 15 amino acids. The junction had 10 bases not matched to a gene; V was cut back by 4 bases and J by 6 bases. Per the germline V gene, CDR1 is GTSNPN and CDR2 is SVGIG (reference sequence). The CDR3: CAWTTYRGGAGELFF. For the CDR3, the DNA is TGTGCCTGGACTACTTATCGGGGGGGCGCCGGGGAGCTGTTTTTT.

The rearrangement links TRBV5-1 to TRBJ2-5, with 7 positions matching TRBD2. The germline gives CDR1 SGHRS, CDR2 YFSETQ. There are 14 residues in the CDR3. V was pared by 3 bases and J by 3 bases, with 5 bases of the junction left unmatched. In DNA, the CDR3 is TGCGCCAGCAGCTCCGGGGGAGGGGAAGAGACCCAGTACTTC. Amino acids: CASSSGGGEETQYF. Together with reference TRBV5-1 and TRBJ2-5, the CDR3 gives the full variable domain: KAGVTQTPRYLIKTRGQQVTLSCSPISGHRSVSWYQQTPGQGLQFLFEYFSETQRNKGNFPGRFSGRQFSNSRSEMNVSTLELGDSALYLCASSSGGGEETQYFGPGTRLLVL.

The genes are TRBV7-7 and TRBJ2-1; 7 bases agree with TRBD2. The trim removed 0 bases at V and 4 bases at J, leaving 0 bases unmatched. The CDR3 spans 14 residues. Germline V gene lookup returns CDR1 SSHAT and CDR2 FNYEAQ (reference sequence). The CDR3 region has the DNA TGTGCCAGCAGCTTAGCGGGAGGGTACAATGAGCAGTTCTTC. Protein product: CASSLAGGYNEQFF.